The subject of this entry is one T cell receptor (beta chain). Its antigen has not been determined. Base quality data are lacking; no much larger clone is found one base away. Clipping removes 9 bases from V and 3 bases from J, with 10 as the unmatched junction base count. CDR1 and CDR2, looked up from the germline V gene, are MGHDK and SYGVNS. Including the terminal cysteine and phenylalanine, the CDR3 comprises 14 residues. The kept DNA is CDR3 alone, 42 bases in frame from the first base. Flow cytometry had shown CD8+CD57+ cell expansion in the patients selected for sequencing. Every patient had a diagnosis of severe acquired aplastic anemia based on International Study of Aplastic Anemia and Agranulocytosis and Camitta criteria. No patient had received any therapy when blood was sampled. TCR repertoires of sorted CD4+ and CD8+ blood T cells from severe aplastic anemia patients and healthy subjects were deep-sequenced in the study. In the USA, patient enrollment took place under clinicaltrials.gov protocols 00001620, 01623167, 00001397, 00071045, 00081523 and 00961064. Ficoll-Paque density gradient centrifugation was used to isolate peripheral blood mononuclear cells. Before DNA was extracted, CD4+ and CD8+ T cells were sorted using either FACS or magnetic beads.

The sample comes from a study of CD8+CD57+ T cells in acquired aplastic anemia (dated by TCRdb to between 2017 and 2018). Study-level background: A mean of approximately 3 ug of DNA, ranging from about 0.19 to 27.4 ug, was extracted from sorted CD4+ and CD8+ cells. A CD8+CD57+ expansion meant a frequency higher than the mean frequency seen in healthy subjects. The study at large found these results: CD8+ Simpson's diversity did not differ significantly between patients and healthy controls (P=0.060). Approximately 31 CD8+ CDR3 sequences were found in both patients and controls but appeared to be highly expressed in patients and within the immunodominant clones of the patients.

Genomic DNA served as template for TCR beta VDJ combination and CDR3 sequence profiling. An Illumina HiSeq 2000 was used for TCR repertoire sequencing. Turning to the authors' computational methods: Repertoire assessment relied on Simpson's diversity index, CDR3 size and DJ length profiles, and TRBV/TRBJ rearrangement plots. The most abundant DNA sequence in the deep sequencing data was taken as the immunodominant clone. CDR3 amino acid sequences were screened for sharing across subjects and were compared with published repertoires and the VDJdb database. TCRdb trimmed public reads at Q25 via fastp, called clones via MiXCR and kept in-frame beta chains. Rows matching on CDR3 protein sequence are summarized as one entry with the most common DNA and genes. TCRdb's processing, not the study's, gives the V and J calls here. The sample profile shows a few hundred thousand distinct CDR3 sequences; approximately 58% of them were found once. Together, the top ten hold approximately 1.3% of the sample.

The receptor comes from a human donor with aplastic anemia. Sequencing was done on a sample of sorted CD4+, CD8+, or CD8+CD57+ T cells (not recorded which) from PBMCs. The chain is made from TRBV25-1 and TRBJ2-7; 8 central bases correspond to TRBD1. The base sequence is TGTGCCAGTAAAAGCCAGGGGGCAGTCTACGAGCAGTACTTC. Translated, it gives CASKSQGAVYEQYF.